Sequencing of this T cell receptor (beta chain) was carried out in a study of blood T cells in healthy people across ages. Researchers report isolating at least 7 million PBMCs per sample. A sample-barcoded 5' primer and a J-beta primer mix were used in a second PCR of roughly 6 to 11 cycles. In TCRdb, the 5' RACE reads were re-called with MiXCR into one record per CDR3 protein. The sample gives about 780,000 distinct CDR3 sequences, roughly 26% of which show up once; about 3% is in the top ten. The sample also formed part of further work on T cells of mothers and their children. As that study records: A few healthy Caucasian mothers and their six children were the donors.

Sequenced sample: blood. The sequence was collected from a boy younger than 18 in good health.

DNA for the CDR3: TGTGCCAGCAGCTTAGGGACTAGCGGGGGGAACCAAGAGACCCAGTACTTC. Encoded protein: CASSLGTSGGNQETQYF. This chain uses TRBV7-7 with TRBJ2-5, with 14 bases aligning to TRBD2. Germline values: CDR1 SSHAT, CDR2 FNYEAQ (reference sequence). This CDR3 is built from 17 residues. V lost 1 base, J lost 0 bases, and 1 base stayed unmatched.